These T cell receptor beta chains were read from a single sample in a study of blood T cell repertoires in COVID-19. The assay was immunoSEQ multiplex PCR, and TCRdb's table has in-frame clones only and misses some. The table records roughly 250,000 clones, more than 65% of them present only once. Input material: peripheral blood. The origin of the receptors is a man in his forties or fifties with active or convalescent COVID-19. The CDR3 runs from the conserved cysteine through the conserved F or W. Fields, in order: J gene, V gene, clone size, D gene, CDR3 protein, CDR3 DNA. D genes are given only for firm matches. The listing skips clone size in some rows; elsewhere it reads once, few, many or a size class.

TRBJ1-1 | TRBV3-1/TRBV3-2 | NA | TRBD1 | CASSQIQGAIPNTEAFF | TGTGCCAGCAGCCAGATTCAGGGGGCGATTCCGAACACTGAAGCTTTCTTT
TRBJ2-1 | TRBV29-1 | NA | TRBD2 | CSVDSGIMPYNEQFF | TGCAGCGTTGATAGCGGGATAATGCCCTACAATGAGCAGTTCTTC
TRBJ1-3 | TRBV5-4 | NA | TRBD1 | CASSKDRLGNTIYF | TGTGCCAGCAGCAAGGACAGGCTAGGAAACACCATATATTTT
TRBJ1-2 | TRBV5-6 | NA | TRBD1 | CASTADRDYGYTF | TGTGCCAGCACCGCGGACAGGGACTATGGCTACACCTTC
TRBJ2-7 | TRBV15 | NA | TRBD1 | CATSRDRLWEQYF | TGTGCCACCAGCAGGGACAGGCTCTGGGAGCAGTACTTC
TRBJ1-2 | TRBV19 | NA | TRBD1 | CATTQGAVGYTF | TGTGCCACTACACAGGGGGCGGTTGGCTACACCTTC
TRBJ2-7 | TRBV2 | NA | NA | CASSPDGGAESGEQYF | TGTGCCAGCAGTCCCGATGGCGGGGCGGAATCTGGAGAGCAGTACTTC
TRBJ1-2 | TRBV7-8 | few | TRBD1 | CASSLGQGMGYGYTF | TGTGCCAGCAGCTTAGGACAGGGGATGGGCTATGGCTACACCTTC
TRBJ2-1 | TRBV3-1/TRBV3-2 | NA | NA | CASSQDLVQGDNEQFF | TGTGCCAGCAGCCAAGATTTGGTGCAGGGTGATAATGAGCAGTTCTTC
TRBJ2-5 | TRBV5-1 | once | TRBD1 | CASSPGQGLETQYF | TGCGCCAGCAGCCCGGGACAGGGGTTAGAGACCCAGTACTTC
TRBJ2-4 | TRBV11-2 | NA | NA | CASSLDLGINIQYF | TGTGCCAGCAGCTTAGACCTCGGGATAAACATTCAGTACTTC
TRBJ1-1 | TRBV9 | NA | NA | CASRATWEGTEAFF | TGTGCCAGCAGGGCAACGTGGGAGGGCACTGAAGCTTTCTTT
TRBJ1-1 | TRBV6-2/TRBV6-3 | NA | TRBD1 | CASSSRGGDTEAFF | TGTGCCAGCAGTTCTCGAGGGGGCGACACTGAAGCTTTCTTT
TRBJ1-6 | TRBV30 | NA | NA | CAWTNSGGDSPLHF | TGTGCCTGGACCAATAGCGGGGGTGATTCACCCCTCCACTTT
TRBJ2-2 | TRBV30 | few | NA | CASPANTGELFF | TGTGCCTCCCCGGCGAACACCGGGGAGCTGTTTTTT
TRBJ2-7 | TRBV5-4 | NA | TRBD1 | CASSTPGQGGHEQYF | TGTGCCAGCAGTACTCCGGGACAGGGAGGGCACGAGCAGTACTTC
TRBJ2-1 | TRBV25-1 | NA | TRBD1 | CASSVAGTAYNEQFF | TGTGCCAGCAGTGTCGCCGGGACAGCATACAATGAGCAGTTCTTC
TRBJ2-3 | TRBV2 | NA | NA | CASSADYTDTQYF | TGTGCCAGCAGTGCCGACTACACAGATACGCAGTATTTT
TRBJ1-6 | TRBV30 | NA | NA | CAWKGGDNSPLHF | TGTGCCTGGAAAGGAGGGGATAATTCACCCCTCCACTTT
TRBJ2-3 | TRBV19 | few | NA | CASSGAGATNTQYF | TGTGCCAGTAGCGGGGCAGGGGCAACGAATACGCAGTATTTT
TRBJ1-4 | TRBV15 | NA | NA | CATSIRGTNEKLFF | TGTGCCACCAGCATCAGGGGAACTAATGAAAAACTGTTTTTT
TRBJ2-3 | TRBV19 | NA | TRBD1 | CASSPGTGKGDTQYF | TGTGCCAGTAGTCCAGGGACAGGGAAGGGAGATACGCAGTATTTT
TRBJ1-1 | TRBV11-2 | NA | TRBD1 | CASSAHRGVTEAFF | TGTGCCAGCAGCGCGCACAGGGGGGTCACTGAAGCTTTCTTT
TRBJ2-3 | TRBV9 | once | TRBD2 | CASSVGGSYDTQYF | TGTGCCAGCAGCGTGGGGGGGTCGTATGATACGCAGTATTTT
TRBJ1-6 | TRBV7-2 | NA | NA | CASSLVEGGQSPLHF | TGTGCCAGCAGCTTAGTCGAGGGAGGTCAATCACCCCTCCACTTT
TRBJ1-2 | TRBV30 | NA | TRBD1 | CAWTGGNYGYTF | TGTGCCTGGACAGGGGGGAACTATGGCTACACCTTC
TRBJ2-7 | TRBV5-1 | NA | TRBD1 | CASSTGGSSYEQYF | TGCGCCAGCAGTACAGGGGGTAGCTCCTACGAGCAGTACTTC
TRBJ1-4 | TRBV2 | NA | NA | CASSPARGGLAEKLFF | TGTGCCAGCAGCCCCGCGAGGGGGGGACTGGCCGAAAAACTGTTTTTT
TRBJ1-5 | TRBV28 | NA | NA | CASSLGGKGNQPQHF | TGTGCCAGCAGTCTCGGGGGAAAGGGCAATCAGCCCCAGCATTTT
TRBJ1-2 | TRBV27 | NA | NA | CASSARQLGAVAPSGGYTF | TGTGCCAGCAGTGCGAGACAGTTGGGGGCAGTTGCCCCTTCCGGTGGCTACACCTTC
TRBJ1-5 | TRBV7-2 | once | NA | CASSFWTDQPQHF | TGTGCCAGCAGCTTTTGGACAGATCAGCCCCAGCATTTT
TRBJ1-1 | TRBV5-1 | NA | NA | CASSLGREGTEAFF | TGCGCCAGCAGCCTCGGGAGGGAGGGCACTGAAGCTTTCTTT
TRBJ2-5 | TRBV19 | NA | TRBD2 | CASSTSGGEQETQYF | TGTGCCAGTAGTACCAGCGGGGGAGAACAAGAGACCCAGTACTTC
TRBJ2-1 | TRBV7-8 | once | TRBD2 | CASSPLRGGHNEQFF | TGTGCCAGCAGCCCTCTGCGGGGGGGCCACAATGAGCAGTTCTTC
TRBJ2-1 | TRBV24-1 | few | TRBD1 | CATSLGTALRFF | TGTGCCACCAGCCTCGGGACAGCCTTACGGTTCTTC
TRBJ2-2 | TRBV12-3/TRBV12-4 | NA | NA | CASETVNTGELFF | TGTGCCAGCGAGACAGTGAACACCGGGGAGCTGTTTTTT